A single sample gave rise to the 20 T cell receptor beta chains below, sequenced in a study of T cell responses to AZD1222 COVID-19 vaccine. Libraries were prepared by immunoSEQ multiplex PCR; TCRdb keeps only in-frame clonotypes and omits some of them. This sample has 82,000 or so clones; roughly 90% occur once, and the top ten carry about 5.2%. The sequencing here drew on peripheral blood, taken on day 0 of AZD1222 vaccination. All receptors come from an adult in good health.

The genes are TRBV21-1 and TRBJ2-3; no DNA check was done on the table's D call, TRBD2. TRBV21-1 is a listed pseudogene. The CDR3 has 17 residues. The CDR3 loop is CASSKAEGGTSTDTQYF. In nucleotides, the CDR3 is TGTGCCAGCAGCAAAGCGGAGGGGGGGACTAGCACAGATACGCAGTATTTT.

The V gene is TRBV5-6, the J gene TRBJ2-3, with 7 bases matching TRBD1. The CDR3 is 15 residues long. With 0 bases clipped from V and 0 bases from J, the junction kept 1 base outside the gene matches. Germline CDR1 and CDR2: SGHDT and YYEEEE. Written as DNA, the CDR3 is TGTGCCAGCAGCTTGGAGGGGGCTAGCACAGATACGCAGTATTTT. Its protein is CASSLEGASTDTQYF.

The J gene is TRBJ2-7, the V gene TRBV12-3 or TRBV12-4; D is possibly TRBD1 (6 bases). The ends were cut back, 3 bases at V and 4 bases at J, with 10 bases in the middle. The CDR3 spans 13 residues. The CDR3 sequence: CASSLYRVYEQYF. DNA for the CDR3: TGTGCCAGCAGTTTGTACAGGGTTTACGAGCAGTACTTC.

The genes are TRBV27 and TRBJ1-2, with TRBD1 identical over 7 bases. With V trimmed by 2 bases and J by 7 bases, 4 bases remained unmatched. Germline V gives CDR1 MNHEY, CDR2 SMNVEV (reference sequence). This CDR3 spans 13 amino acids. The CDR3 region has the DNA TGTGCCAGCAGTTTAACGGCAGGGGGTGGCTACACCTTC. Its protein product is CASSLTAGGGYTF.

The chain recombines TRBV6-2 or TRBV6-3 with TRBJ1-1; D is ambiguous. This CDR3 is 12 amino acids long. The ends were cut back, 0 bases at V and 8 bases at J, with 7 bases in the middle. Germline V gives CDR1 MNHEY, CDR2 SVGEGT. The CDR3 sequence is CASSYSWEEAFF. For the CDR3, the DNA is TGTGCCAGCAGTTACTCTTGGGAAGAAGCTTTCTTT.

This chain connects TRBV6-2 or TRBV6-3 to TRBJ2-7; D not certain. This CDR3 region has 12 residues. Looked up from germline, CDR1 is MNHEY and CDR2 is SVGEGT. V gave up 2 bases and J gave up 3 bases, with 5 bases separating them. CDR3 sequence (DNA): TGTGCCAGCAGTTACCCTCTCTACGAGCAGTACTTC. It yields the protein CASSYPLYEQYF.

J is TRBJ1-6 and V is TRBV19; D gene uncertain. Germline V gene data show CDR1 as LNHDA and CDR2 as SQIVND (reference sequence). The CDR3 loop spans 14 amino acids. V was pared by 3 bases and J by 7 bases, with 10 bases between. The CDR3 here is CASSIGQTNSPLHF. CDR3 coding DNA: TGTGCCAGTAGTATCGGCCAGACCAATTCACCCCTCCACTTT.

The chain employs TRBV5-1 and TRBJ2-7; D call uncertain. The CDR3 covers 11 residues. The germline V and J ends were trimmed by 0 bases and 5 bases, with 3 bases remaining between them. Germline CDR1 SGHRS, CDR2 YFSETQ. CDR3 sequence: CASSLGHEQYF. The CDR3, as DNA: TGCGCCAGCAGCTTGGGCCACGAGCAGTACTTC.

This sequence joins TRBV10-3 and TRBJ2-7, with D unresolved. Germline lookup yields CDR1 ENHRY and CDR2 SYGVKD. The CDR3 spans 13 residues. The germline V and J ends were trimmed by 6 bases and 2 bases, with 11 bases remaining between them. In DNA, the CDR3 is TGTGCCATCAGGAATATAGCCACCTACGAGCAGTACTTC. Its translation: CAIRNIATYEQYF.

This chain connects TRBV5-4 to TRBJ2-7; perhaps D is TRBD1 or TRBD2 (5 bases each). CDR1 SGHNT and CDR2 YYREEE come from the germline V gene (reference sequence). Between the trimmed V and J ends, which lost 3 bases and 3 bases, there was a span of 13 bases. The CDR3 totals 14 residues. CDR3 nucleotide sequence: TGTGCCAGCAGCTCGAAGGGACGGAACTACGAGCAGTACTTC. As protein: CASSSKGRNYEQYF. The full variable domain, in which reference TRBV5-4 and TRBJ2-7 provide the parts outside the CDR3, is ETGVTQSPTHLIKTRGQQVTLRCSSQSGHNTVSWYQQALGQGPQFIFQYYREEENGRGNFPPRFSGLQFPNYSSELNVNALELDDSALYLCASSSKGRNYEQYFGPGTRLTVT.

This chain uses TRBV7-2 with TRBJ2-7; 15 nucleotides match TRBD2. The trim removed 5 bases at V and 12 bases at J, leaving 8 bases unmatched. This CDR3 is 14 amino acids long. The germline V gene encodes CDR1 SGHTA and CDR2 FQGNSA. Here the CDR3 reads CASSPGLAGGPLYF. The CDR3 nucleotides read TGTGCCAGCAGCCCAGGACTAGCGGGGGGGCCACTGTACTTC.

The rearrangement joins TRBV6-2 or TRBV6-3 to TRBJ1-1, with 9 bases lining up with TRBD1. The CDR3 runs to 16 residues. Germline values: CDR1 MNHEY, CDR2 SVGEGT. J lost 1 base, V lost 6 bases, and 9 bases had no gene match. This CDR3 is CASSAGTGRGNTEAFF. The CDR3, as DNA: TGTGCCAGCAGCGCCGGGACAGGGAGAGGGAACACTGAAGCTTTCTTT.

The rearrangement links TRBV27 to TRBJ2-7, with no clear D. V was trimmed by 6 bases and J by 6 bases, leaving 12 bases between them. CDR3 size: 12 residues. Germline V CDR1 and CDR2: MNHEY, SMNVEV (reference sequence). The CDR3 region has the DNA TGTGCCAGCAGGGGAATTACGATCGAGCAGTACTTC. Encoded protein: CASRGITIEQYF.

V gene TRBV19 combines with J gene TRBJ2-1; 8 bases align to TRBD2. Germline V gene lookup returns CDR1 LNHDA and CDR2 SQIVND (reference sequence). CDR3 length equals 16 residues. V dropped 3 bases and J dropped 4; count of bases not matched to a gene: 8. CDR3 DNA: TGTGCCAGTAGTATTGGGGGGCAGCGGGGGTACAATGAGCAGTTCTTC. This translates into CASSIGGQRGYNEQFF.

V is TRBV3-1 (or the pseudogene TRBV3-2) and J is TRBJ2-2; D gene ambiguous. V dropped 0 bases and J dropped 5 bases, with 4 bases sitting between them. Germline V lookup: CDR1 LGHDT, CDR2 YNNKEL (reference sequence). The CDR3 extends over 13 amino acids. As DNA, the CDR3 is TGTGCCAGCAGCCAAGATCCTACCGGGGAGCTGTTTTTT. Its translation: CASSQDPTGELFF.

The chain links TRBV5-1 to TRBJ2-2; 11 positions agree with TRBD1. Germline V CDR1 and CDR2: SGHRS, YFSETQ. Unmatched junction bases numbered 6, after V lost 0 bases and J lost 5 bases. The CDR3 is 17 residues long. The CDR3 sequence is CASSLAGQGARTGELFF. The CDR3 DNA reads as TGCGCCAGCAGCTTGGCCGGACAGGGGGCGAGGACCGGGGAGCTGTTTTTT.

V usage is TRBV5-4 and J usage is TRBJ2-6, with D unresolved. Germline assignment: CDR1 SGHNT and CDR2 YYREEE (reference sequence). The CDR3 sequence is 15 residues long. The V gene lost 4 bases and the J gene lost 0 bases, with 8 bases spanning the gap. In DNA form, the CDR3 reads TGTGCCAGCAGCCCAAGAAGCTCTGGGGCCAACGTCCTGACTTTC. The encoded protein is CASSPRSSGANVLTF.

The gene calls are TRBV7-2 and TRBJ1-6; no reliable D call. Trimming cost V 1 base and J 7 bases, with 14 bases left between them. This CDR3 is 16 amino acids long. CDR1 and CDR2 (germline): SGHTA, FQGNSA. The CDR3 sequence is CASSLERISRNSPLHF. CDR3 DNA sequence: TGTGCCAGCAGCTTAGAGAGGATAAGCCGGAATTCACCCCTCCACTTT.

V and J are TRBV7-2 and TRBJ1-2; no clear D. Germline CDR1 is SGHTA and CDR2 is FQGNSA. The CDR3 has 15 residues. Trimming shortened V by 1 base and J by 2 bases, and 11 bases separated the two germline ends. The CDR3 protein is CASSLVALSNYGYTF. The CDR3 DNA reads TGTGCCAGCAGCTTAGTTGCATTATCCAACTATGGCTACACCTTC. Using reference TRBV7-2 and TRBJ1-2 for the parts outside the CDR3, the full variable domain is GAGVSQSPSNKVTEKGKDVELRCDPISGHTALYWYRQSLGQGLEFLIYFQGNSAPDKSGLPSDRFSAERTGGSVSTLTIQRTQQEDSAVYLCASSLVALSNYGYTFGSGTRLTVV.

The chain employs TRBV4-2 and TRBJ2-7; TRBD2 agrees at 8 bases. Germline V gene sequence: CDR1 LGHNA, CDR2 YNFKEQ. V trimming: 2 bases; J trimming: 7 bases; junction bases outside the gene matches: 7. The CDR3 loop spans 14 amino acids. The CDR3 loop reads CASSQRGGLREQYF. For the CDR3, the DNA is TGTGCCAGCAGCCAACGGGGGGGTCTAAGAGAGCAGTACTTC.